These 6 T cell receptor beta chains originate from one sample sequenced in a study of T cell responses to AZD1222 COVID-19 vaccine. The data were produced by immunoSEQ multiplex PCR, yet TCRdb's version contains in-frame clones alone and is incomplete. The sample includes about 130,000 clones, 75% to 90% of them seen just once. The sequencing used peripheral blood, collected 28 days after the second AZD1222 dose. Receptors were obtained from an adult who received the AZD1222 COVID-19 vaccine.

The rearrangement joins TRBV9 to TRBJ2-7; D gene unclear. V dropped 3 bases and J dropped 5 bases, with 9 bases sitting between them. The CDR3 totals 12 residues. The V gene's germline CDR1 is SGDLS and CDR2 YYNGEE. The CDR3 reads CASSGPLDEQYF. For the CDR3, the DNA is TGTGCCAGCAGCGGCCCTTTGGACGAGCAGTACTTC.

The V call is TRBV3-1 (or the pseudogene TRBV3-2), the J call TRBJ2-7, with D perhaps TRBD2 (6 bases). Deletions cut 4 bases from V and 6 bases from J, with 13 bases between. The CDR3 is 13 residues long. Germline V gene lookup returns CDR1 LGHDT and CDR2 YNNKEL (reference sequence). The CDR3 sequence: CASSPRGECEQYF. The CDR3 DNA is TGTGCCAGCAGCCCCCGCGGGGAGTGCGAGCAGTACTTC.

The table lists this clone with a few counts. The V gene is TRBV5-1, the J gene TRBJ2-1; 8 positions match TRBD1. V dropped 5 bases and J dropped 4; count of bases not matched to a gene: 11. The V gene's germline CDR1 is SGHRS and CDR2 YFSETQ. The CDR3 extends over 16 amino acids. As DNA, the CDR3 is TGCGCCAGCAGACCCTTTCAGGGGGCTGGGTACAATGAGCAGTTCTTC. Protein sequence: CASRPFQGAGYNEQFF.

The chain is built from TRBV7-2 and TRBJ1-3; D ambiguous. The germline V gene has CDR1 SGHTA and CDR2 FQGNSA. The V end lost 8 bases, the J end lost 2 bases, and 16 bases lay between the germline ends. The CDR3 consists of 15 residues. CDR3 sequence: CASRVGSNPGNTIYF. CDR3 DNA: TGTGCCAGCCGGGTCGGCTCCAATCCTGGAAACACCATATATTTT.

CDR3 DNA: TGTGCCAGCTCCCGCCTTCAGAAACAAGAGACCCAGTACTTC. Amino acids: CASSRLQKQETQYF. The V and J genes are TRBV18 and TRBJ2-5; unclear D gene. Trimming removed 6 bases from V and 2 bases from J, with 13 bases in between. The CDR3 spans 14 residues. Germline V CDR1 and CDR2: KGHSH, LQKENI.

This rearrangement joins TRBV25-1 to TRBJ2-5, with D perhaps TRBD1 or TRBD2 (5 bases each). Deletions cut 6 bases from V and 5 bases from J, with 7 bases between. Germline CDR1 is MGHDK and CDR2 is SYGVNS. This CDR3 is 11 amino acids long. The CDR3 coding sequence is TGTGCCAGCAGGGGGACGGAGACCCAGTACTTC. This encodes CASRGTETQYF.